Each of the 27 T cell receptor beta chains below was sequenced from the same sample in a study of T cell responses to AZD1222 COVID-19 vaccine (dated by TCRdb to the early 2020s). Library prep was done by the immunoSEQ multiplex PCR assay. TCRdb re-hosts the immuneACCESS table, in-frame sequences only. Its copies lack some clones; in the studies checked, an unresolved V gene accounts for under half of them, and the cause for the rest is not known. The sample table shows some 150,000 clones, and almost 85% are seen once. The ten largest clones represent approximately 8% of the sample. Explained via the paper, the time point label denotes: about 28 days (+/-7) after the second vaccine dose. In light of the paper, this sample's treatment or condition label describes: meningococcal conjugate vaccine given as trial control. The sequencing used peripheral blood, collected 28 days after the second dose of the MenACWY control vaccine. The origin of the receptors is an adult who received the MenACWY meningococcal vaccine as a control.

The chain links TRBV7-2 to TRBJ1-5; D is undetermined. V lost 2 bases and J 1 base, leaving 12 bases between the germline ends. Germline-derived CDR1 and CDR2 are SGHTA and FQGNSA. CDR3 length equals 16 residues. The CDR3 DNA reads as TGTGCCAGCAGCTTAAACCCTACACTGAGCAATCAGCCCCAGCATTTT. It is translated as CASSLNPTLSNQPQHF.

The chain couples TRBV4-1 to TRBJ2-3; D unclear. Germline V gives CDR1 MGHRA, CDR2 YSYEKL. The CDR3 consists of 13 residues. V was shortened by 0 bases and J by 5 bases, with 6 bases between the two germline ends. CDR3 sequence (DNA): TGCGCCAGCAGCCAAGATCGCGAAGATACGCAGTATTTT. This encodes CASSQDREDTQYF.

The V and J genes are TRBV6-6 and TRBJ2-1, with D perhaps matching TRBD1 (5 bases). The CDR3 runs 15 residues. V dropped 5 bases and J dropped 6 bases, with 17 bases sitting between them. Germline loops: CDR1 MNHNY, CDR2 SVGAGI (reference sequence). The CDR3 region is CASSQDRPGINEQFF. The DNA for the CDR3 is TGTGCCAGCAGTCAGGATCGACCAGGGATCAATGAGCAGTTCTTC.

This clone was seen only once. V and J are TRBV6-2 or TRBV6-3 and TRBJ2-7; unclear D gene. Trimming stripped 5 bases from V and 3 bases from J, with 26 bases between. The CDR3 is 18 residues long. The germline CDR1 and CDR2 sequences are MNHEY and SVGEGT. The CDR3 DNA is TGTGCCAGCAGTGTGGACCGTAGCCGCAGCCGATATTTCTACGAGCAGTACTTC. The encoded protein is CASSVDRSRSRYFYEQYF.

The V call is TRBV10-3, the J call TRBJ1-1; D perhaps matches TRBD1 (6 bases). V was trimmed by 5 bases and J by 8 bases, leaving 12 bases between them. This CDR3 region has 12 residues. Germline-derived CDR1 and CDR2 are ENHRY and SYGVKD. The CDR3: CAISYVQGEAFF. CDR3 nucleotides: TGTGCCATCAGTTATGTACAGGGCGAAGCTTTCTTT.

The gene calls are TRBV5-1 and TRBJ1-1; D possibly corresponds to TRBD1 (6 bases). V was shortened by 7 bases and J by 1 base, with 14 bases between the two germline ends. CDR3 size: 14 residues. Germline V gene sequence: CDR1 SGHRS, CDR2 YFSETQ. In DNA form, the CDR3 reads TGCGCCAGCGCCCAGGGGCTTCCGAACACTGAAGCTTTCTTT. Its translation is CASAQGLPNTEAFF.

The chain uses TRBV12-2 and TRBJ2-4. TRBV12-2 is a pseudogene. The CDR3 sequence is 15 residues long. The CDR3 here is CASRYGTVAKNIQYF. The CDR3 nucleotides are TGTGCAAGTCGCTATGGGACGGTAGCCAAAAACATTCAGTACTTC.

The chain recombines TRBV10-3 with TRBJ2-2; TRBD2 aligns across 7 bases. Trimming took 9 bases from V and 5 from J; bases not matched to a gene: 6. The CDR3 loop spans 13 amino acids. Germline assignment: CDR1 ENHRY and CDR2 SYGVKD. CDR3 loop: CAIAGVQTGELFF. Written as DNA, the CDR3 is TGTGCCATTGCGGGGGTTCAGACCGGGGAGCTGTTTTTT.

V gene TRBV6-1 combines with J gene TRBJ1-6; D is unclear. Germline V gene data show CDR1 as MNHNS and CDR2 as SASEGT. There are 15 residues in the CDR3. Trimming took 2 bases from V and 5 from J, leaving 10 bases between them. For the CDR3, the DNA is TGTGCCAGCAGTGAAAAGGACGTTGATAATTCACCCCTCCACTTT. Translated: CASSEKDVDNSPLHF.

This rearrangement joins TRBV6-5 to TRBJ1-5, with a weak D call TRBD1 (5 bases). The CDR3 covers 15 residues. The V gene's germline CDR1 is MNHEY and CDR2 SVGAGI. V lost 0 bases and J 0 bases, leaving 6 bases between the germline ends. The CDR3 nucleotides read TGTGCCAGCAGTTACTCAGGGGTTAGCAATCAGCCCCAGCATTTT. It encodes CASSYSGVSNQPQHF.

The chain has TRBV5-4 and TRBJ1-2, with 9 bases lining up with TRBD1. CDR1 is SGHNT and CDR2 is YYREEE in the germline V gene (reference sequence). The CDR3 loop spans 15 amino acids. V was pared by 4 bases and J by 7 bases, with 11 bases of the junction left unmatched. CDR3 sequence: CASSPEPQGAGGYTF. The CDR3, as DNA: TGTGCCAGCAGCCCTGAGCCACAGGGGGCTGGTGGCTACACCTTC. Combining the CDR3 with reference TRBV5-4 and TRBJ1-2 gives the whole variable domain ETGVTQSPTHLIKTRGQQVTLRCSSQSGHNTVSWYQQALGQGPQFIFQYYREEENGRGNFPPRFSGLQFPNYSSELNVNALELDDSALYLCASSPEPQGAGGYTFGSGTRLTVV.

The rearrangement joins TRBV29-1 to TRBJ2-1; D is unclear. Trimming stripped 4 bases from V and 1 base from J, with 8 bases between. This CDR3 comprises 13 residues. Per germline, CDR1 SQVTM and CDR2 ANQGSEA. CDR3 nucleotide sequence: TGCAGCGTTGCCCAGGTTTCCTACAATGAGCAGTTCTTC. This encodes CSVAQVSYNEQFF.

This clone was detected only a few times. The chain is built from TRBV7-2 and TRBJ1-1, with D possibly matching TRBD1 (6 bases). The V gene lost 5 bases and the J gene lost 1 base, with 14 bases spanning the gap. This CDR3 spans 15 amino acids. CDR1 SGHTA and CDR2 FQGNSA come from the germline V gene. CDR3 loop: CASSPSDSSNTEAFF. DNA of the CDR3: TGTGCCAGCAGCCCTTCGGACAGCTCGAACACTGAAGCTTTCTTT. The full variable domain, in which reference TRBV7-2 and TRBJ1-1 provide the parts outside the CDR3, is GAGVSQSPSNKVTEKGKDVELRCDPISGHTALYWYRQSLGQGLEFLIYFQGNSAPDKSGLPSDRFSAERTGGSVSTLTIQRTQQEDSAVYLCASSPSDSSNTEAFFGQGTRLTVV.

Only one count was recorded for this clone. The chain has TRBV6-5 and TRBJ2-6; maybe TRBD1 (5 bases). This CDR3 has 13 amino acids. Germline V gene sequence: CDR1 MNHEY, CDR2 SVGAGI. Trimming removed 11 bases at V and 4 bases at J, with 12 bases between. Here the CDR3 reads CAGRGSGANVLTF. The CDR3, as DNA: TGTGCCGGAAGGGGTTCCGGGGCCAACGTCCTGACTTTC.

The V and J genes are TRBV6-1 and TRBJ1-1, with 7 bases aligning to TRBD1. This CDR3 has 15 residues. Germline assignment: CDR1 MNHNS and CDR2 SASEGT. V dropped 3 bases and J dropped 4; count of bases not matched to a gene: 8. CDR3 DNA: TGTGCCAGCAGTGATCTGACAGGGAGCGGCACTGAAGCTTTCTTT. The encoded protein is CASSDLTGSGTEAFF.

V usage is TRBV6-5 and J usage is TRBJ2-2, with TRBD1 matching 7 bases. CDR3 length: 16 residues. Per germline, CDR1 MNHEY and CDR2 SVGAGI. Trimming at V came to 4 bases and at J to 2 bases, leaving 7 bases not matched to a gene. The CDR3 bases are TGTGCCAGCAGTTTCCCGACAGGGAGCAACACCGGGGAGCTGTTTTTT. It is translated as CASSFPTGSNTGELFF.

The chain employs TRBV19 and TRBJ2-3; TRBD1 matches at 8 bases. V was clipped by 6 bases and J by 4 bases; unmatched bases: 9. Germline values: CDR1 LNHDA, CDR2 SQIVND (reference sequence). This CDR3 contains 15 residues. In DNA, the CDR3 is TGTGCCAGTAGACCCCAGGGGGCGTTTGCAGATACGCAGTATTTT. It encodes CASRPQGAFADTQYF.

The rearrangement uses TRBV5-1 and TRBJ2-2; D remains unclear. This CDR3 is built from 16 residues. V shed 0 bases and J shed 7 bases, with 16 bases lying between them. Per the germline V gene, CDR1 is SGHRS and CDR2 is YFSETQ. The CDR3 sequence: CASSLGQATPSGELFF. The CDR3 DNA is TGCGCCAGCAGCTTGGGCCAGGCCACCCCAAGCGGGGAGCTGTTTTTT.

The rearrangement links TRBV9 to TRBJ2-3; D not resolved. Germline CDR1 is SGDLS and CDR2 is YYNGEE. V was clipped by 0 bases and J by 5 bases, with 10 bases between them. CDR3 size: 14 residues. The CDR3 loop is CASSVGGWGDTQYF. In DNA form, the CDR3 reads TGTGCCAGCAGCGTAGGAGGATGGGGAGATACGCAGTATTTT.

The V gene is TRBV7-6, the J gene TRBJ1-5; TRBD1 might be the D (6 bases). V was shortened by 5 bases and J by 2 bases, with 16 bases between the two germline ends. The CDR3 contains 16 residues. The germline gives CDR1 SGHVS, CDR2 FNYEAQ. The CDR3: CASSPDAQGRNQPQHF. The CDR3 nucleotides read TGTGCCAGCAGCCCCGACGCCCAGGGGCGCAATCAGCCCCAGCATTTT.

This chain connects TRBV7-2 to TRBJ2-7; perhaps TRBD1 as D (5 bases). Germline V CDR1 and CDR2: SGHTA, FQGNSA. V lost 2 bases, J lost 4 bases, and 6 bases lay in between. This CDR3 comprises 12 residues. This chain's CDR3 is CASSLRQYEQYF. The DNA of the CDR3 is TGTGCCAGCAGCTTACGACAGTACGAGCAGTACTTC. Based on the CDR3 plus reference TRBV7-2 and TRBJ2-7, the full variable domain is GAGVSQSPSNKVTEKGKDVELRCDPISGHTALYWYRQSLGQGLEFLIYFQGNSAPDKSGLPSDRFSAERTGGSVSTLTIQRTQQEDSAVYLCASSLRQYEQYFGPGTRLTVT.

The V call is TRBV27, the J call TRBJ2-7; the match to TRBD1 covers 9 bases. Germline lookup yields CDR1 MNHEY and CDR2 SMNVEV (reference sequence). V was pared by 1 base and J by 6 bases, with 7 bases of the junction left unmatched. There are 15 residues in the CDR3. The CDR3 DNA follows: TGTGCCAGCAGTTTATTGGGGGACAGGGTCGTCGAGCAGTACTTC. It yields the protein CASSLLGDRVVEQYF.

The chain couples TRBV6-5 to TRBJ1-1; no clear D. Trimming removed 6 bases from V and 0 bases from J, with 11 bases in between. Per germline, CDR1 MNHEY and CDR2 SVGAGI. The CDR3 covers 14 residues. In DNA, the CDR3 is TGTGCCAGCAGGCAGCCGGGTATGAACACTGAAGCTTTCTTT. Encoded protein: CASRQPGMNTEAFF.

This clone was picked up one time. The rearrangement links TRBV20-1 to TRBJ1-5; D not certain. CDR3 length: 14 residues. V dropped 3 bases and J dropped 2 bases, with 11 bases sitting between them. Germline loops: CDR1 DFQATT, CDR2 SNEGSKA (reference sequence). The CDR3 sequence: CSASPSSGNQPQHF. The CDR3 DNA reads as TGCAGTGCTAGTCCTTCATCGGGCAATCAGCCCCAGCATTTT.

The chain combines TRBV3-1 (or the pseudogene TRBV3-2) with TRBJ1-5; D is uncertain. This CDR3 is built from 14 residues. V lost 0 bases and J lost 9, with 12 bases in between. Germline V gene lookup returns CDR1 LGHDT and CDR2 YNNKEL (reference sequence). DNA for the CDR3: TGTGCCAGCAGCCAAGATCCCGACCTTTTGCCCCAGCATTTT. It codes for CASSQDPDLLPQHF.

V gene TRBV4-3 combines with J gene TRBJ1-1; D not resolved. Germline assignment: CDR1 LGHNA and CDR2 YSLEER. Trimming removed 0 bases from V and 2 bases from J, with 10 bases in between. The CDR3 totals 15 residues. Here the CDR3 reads CASSQESTVNTEAFF. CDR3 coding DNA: TGCGCCAGCAGCCAAGAATCCACTGTTAACACTGAAGCTTTCTTT.

This CDR3 reads CATSDGGSGYGYTF. The CDR3 coding sequence is TGTGCCACCAGTGACGGGGGGAGTGGATATGGCTACACCTTC. The genes are TRBV24-1 and TRBJ1-2, with a weak D call TRBD1 (5 bases). Germline V gene lookup returns CDR1 KGHDR and CDR2 SFDVKD. The CDR3 extends over 14 amino acids. Between the trimmed V and J ends, which lost 4 bases and 5 bases, there was a span of 13 bases.